This is a list of T cell receptor beta chains from one sample in a study of blood T cell repertoires in COVID-19. Sequencing used immunoSEQ multiplex PCR; TCRdb keeps in-frame clones, though not all of them. The table includes approximately 260,000 clones, roughly 83% detected once. The specimen sequenced was peripheral blood. These TCRs come from an elderly woman with acute or convalescent COVID-19. Both conserved end residues are part of each CDR3. The order of the fields is J gene, D gene, CDR3 length, clone size, V gene, CDR3 DNA, CDR3 protein. A D gene is named only where the DNA matches it firmly. Some rows mark clone size as missing; the rest say once, few, many or name a class of expanded clone.

J gene: TRBJ1-1; D gene: .; CDR3 length: 15; clone size: .; V gene: TRBV28; CDR3 DNA: TGTGCCAGCAGTTTGATGGGGCGCTCGGACACTGAAGCTTTCTTT; CDR3 protein: CASSLMGRSDTEAFF
J gene: TRBJ2-3; D gene: .; CDR3 length: 17; clone size: many; V gene: TRBV9; CDR3 DNA: TGTGCCAGCAGCGTAGATGCGGGTTACGATCTCACAGATACGCAGTATTTT; CDR3 protein: CASSVDAGYDLTDTQYF
J gene: TRBJ1-3; D gene: TRBD1; CDR3 length: 16; clone size: .; V gene: TRBV5-1; CDR3 DNA: TGCGCCAGCAGCCTTCGACAGGGTCTCTCTGGAAACACCATATATTTT; CDR3 protein: CASSLRQGLSGNTIYF
J gene: TRBJ2-2; D gene: TRBD1; CDR3 length: 13; clone size: .; V gene: TRBV29-1; CDR3 DNA: TGCAGCGGACAGGGGACGAACACCGGGGAGCTGTTTTTT; CDR3 protein: CSGQGTNTGELFF
J gene: TRBJ1-5; D gene: .; CDR3 length: 16; clone size: .; V gene: TRBV28; CDR3 DNA: TGTGCCAGCAGTTTGGTTTTAGGGGCTAACAATCAGCCCCAGCATTTT; CDR3 protein: CASSLVLGANNQPQHF
J gene: TRBJ1-5; D gene: .; CDR3 length: 15; clone size: few; V gene: TRBV19; CDR3 DNA: TGTGCCAGTAGTAACGGGGTGAGAGGCAATCAGCCCCAGCATTTT; CDR3 protein: CASSNGVRGNQPQHF
J gene: TRBJ1-2; D gene: .; CDR3 length: 16; clone size: .; V gene: TRBV28; CDR3 DNA: TGTGCCAGCAGCCTTAGGAGGTTAGACTCCGGGAATGGCTACACCTTC; CDR3 protein: CASSLRRLDSGNGYTF
J gene: TRBJ2-7; D gene: TRBD2; CDR3 length: 14; clone size: .; V gene: TRBV9; CDR3 DNA: TGTGCCAGCAGCGTAGATGAGCGGGGGTACGAGCAGTACTTC; CDR3 protein: CASSVDERGYEQYF
J gene: TRBJ1-2; D gene: .; CDR3 length: 13; clone size: .; V gene: TRBV6-2/TRBV6-3; CDR3 DNA: TGTGCCAGCAGTTACGGAGATAACTATGGCTACACCTTC; CDR3 protein: CASSYGDNYGYTF
J gene: TRBJ1-3; D gene: .; CDR3 length: 15; clone size: .; V gene: TRBV6-5; CDR3 DNA: TGTGCCAGCAGAAAACAGGCTGACTCTGGAAACACCATATATTTT; CDR3 protein: CASRKQADSGNTIYF
J gene: TRBJ1-6; D gene: .; CDR3 length: 16; clone size: .; V gene: TRBV3-1/TRBV3-2; CDR3 DNA: TGTGCCAGCAGCCTAGGAAGCACGAGGAATAATTCACCCCTCCACTTT; CDR3 protein: CASSLGSTRNNSPLHF
J gene: TRBJ2-7; D gene: TRBD1; CDR3 length: 15; clone size: .; V gene: TRBV18; CDR3 DNA: TGTGCCAGCTCACCACGGGACAGGAGCTCCTACGAGCAGTACTTC; CDR3 protein: CASSPRDRSSYEQYF
J gene: TRBJ2-2; D gene: .; CDR3 length: 15; clone size: .; V gene: TRBV2; CDR3 DNA: TGTGCCAGCAGTGGAGTAGCGCGGGTGGCCGGGGAGCTGTTTTTT; CDR3 protein: CASSGVARVAGELFF
J gene: TRBJ1-2; D gene: .; CDR3 length: 16; clone size: .; V gene: TRBV30; CDR3 DNA: TGTGCCTGGAGTGTACTAACGAGTCGGGAGTCGGACGGCTACACCTTC; CDR3 protein: CAWSVLTSRESDGYTF
J gene: TRBJ1-3; D gene: .; CDR3 length: 13; clone size: .; V gene: TRBV12-3/TRBV12-4; CDR3 DNA: TGTGCCAGCAGTTTAAGTCAGGCAAACACCATATATTTT; CDR3 protein: CASSLSQANTIYF
J gene: TRBJ2-3; D gene: TRBD2; CDR3 length: 15; clone size: few; V gene: TRBV5-8; CDR3 DNA: TGTGCCAGCACCCTGCGGGGGGCGGGCACAGATACGCAGTATTTT; CDR3 protein: CASTLRGAGTDTQYF
J gene: TRBJ2-2; D gene: .; CDR3 length: 16; clone size: many; V gene: TRBV2; CDR3 DNA: TGTGCCAGCAGTGATTACAGGGAAGGGCACACCGGGGAGCTGTTTTTT; CDR3 protein: CASSDYREGHTGELFF
J gene: TRBJ2-1; D gene: TRBD1; CDR3 length: 15; clone size: .; V gene: TRBV5-4; CDR3 DNA: TGTGCCAGCAGGCCTCCGGGACAGACCCCCCATGAGCAGTTCTTC; CDR3 protein: CASRPPGQTPHEQFF
J gene: TRBJ1-5; D gene: TRBD1; CDR3 length: 17; clone size: once; V gene: TRBV28; CDR3 DNA: TGTGCCAGCAGTTTATGGATCGCCAGGGGGCGAATTCAGCCCCAGCATTTT; CDR3 protein: CASSLWIARGRIQPQHF
J gene: TRBJ2-5; D gene: TRBD1; CDR3 length: 16; clone size: .; V gene: TRBV7-9; CDR3 DNA: TGTGCCAGCAGCTTAAGGGGGACAGGGGAGTGGGAGACCCAGTACTTC; CDR3 protein: CASSLRGTGEWETQYF
J gene: TRBJ1-2; D gene: .; CDR3 length: 16; clone size: .; V gene: TRBV15; CDR3 DNA: TGTGCCACCAGCAGAGATCCTGAAGTCCGGGGGGCTGGCTACACCTTC; CDR3 protein: CATSRDPEVRGAGYTF
J gene: TRBJ2-7; D gene: TRBD2; CDR3 length: 17; clone size: .; V gene: TRBV2; CDR3 DNA: TGTGCCAGCAGTGAGTTGGCTAGCGGGGGCCCCCTCTACGAGCAGTACTTC; CDR3 protein: CASSELASGGPLYEQYF
J gene: TRBJ1-5; D gene: TRBD1; CDR3 length: 15; clone size: once; V gene: TRBV19; CDR3 DNA: TGTGCCAGTTCTGACCTACAGGGGAGCAATCAGCCCCAGCATTTT; CDR3 protein: CASSDLQGSNQPQHF
J gene: TRBJ2-7; D gene: .; CDR3 length: 13; clone size: .; V gene: TRBV18; CDR3 DNA: TGTGCCAGCTCAGCGGGTGGTGTATACGAGCAGTACTTC; CDR3 protein: CASSAGGVYEQYF
J gene: TRBJ2-1; D gene: .; CDR3 length: 15; clone size: few; V gene: TRBV6-6; CDR3 DNA: TGTGCCAGCAGTCACCCTGGGGGCGGCTACAATGAGCAGTTCTTC; CDR3 protein: CASSHPGGGYNEQFF
J gene: TRBJ2-7; D gene: .; CDR3 length: 15; clone size: .; V gene: TRBV19; CDR3 DNA: TGTGCCAGTAGTATTTCCCCCGGGAGTAACTACGAGCAGTACTTC; CDR3 protein: CASSISPGSNYEQYF
J gene: TRBJ2-1; D gene: TRBD1; CDR3 length: 16; clone size: .; V gene: TRBV19; CDR3 DNA: TGTGCCAGTAGTATCCCGGGACAGCGAATCTACAATGAGCAGTTCTTC; CDR3 protein: CASSIPGQRIYNEQFF
J gene: TRBJ1-5; D gene: .; CDR3 length: 12; clone size: .; V gene: TRBV28; CDR3 DNA: TGTGCCAGCAGTCCGGGGAATCAGCCCCAGCATTTT; CDR3 protein: CASSPGNQPQHF